Listed below are T cell receptor beta chains from one sample, sequenced in a study of blood T cell repertoires in COVID-19. Generated by immunoSEQ multiplex PCR, the TCRdb table keeps only in-frame clones and is missing some. The sample holds approximately 240,000 clones; approximately 80% are singletons and the top ten take 4% to 4.5%. The sample comprised peripheral blood. The receptors stem from a woman in her thirties or forties with active or convalescent COVID-19. Both conserved end residues are part of each CDR3. A D gene is named only where the DNA matches it firmly. The size field is filled for only some rows; it gives once, few, many or a size class.

.	TRBV2	TRBJ1-1	.	CASSEVGTPYTEAFF	TGTGCCAGCAGTGAAGTTGGCACGCCGTACACTGAAGCTTTCTTT
.	TRBV7-3	TRBJ2-3	TRBD1	CASSLAGGMDTQYF	TGTGCCAGCAGCTTAGCAGGGGGTATGGATACGCAGTATTTT
.	TRBV3-1/TRBV3-2	TRBJ2-2	TRBD1	CASSPTGAGTGELFF	TGTGCCAGCAGCCCGACAGGGGCGGGGACCGGGGAGCTGTTTTTT
.	TRBV27	TRBJ2-7	.	CASSLGQGPYEQYF	TGTGCCAGCAGTTTAGGCCAGGGTCCCTACGAGCAGTACTTC
.	TRBV19	TRBJ1-1	.	CASSIQQYTEAFF	TGTGCCAGTAGTATTCAACAGTACACTGAAGCTTTCTTT
.	TRBV7-2	TRBJ1-1	.	CASSPQTSWFEAFF	TGTGCCAGCAGCCCGCAGACAAGCTGGTTTGAAGCTTTCTTT
.	TRBV2	TRBJ1-2	TRBD1	CASSPRTGVGFNGYTF	TGTGCCAGCAGTCCACGGACAGGGGTCGGTTTCAATGGCTACACCTTC
.	TRBV28	TRBJ1-3	.	CASIPQGPGNTIYF	TGTGCCAGCATCCCCCAGGGCCCTGGAAACACCATATATTTT
.	TRBV29-1	TRBJ2-1	TRBD2	CSSAGGYNEQFF	TGCAGTTCTGCGGGGGGTTACAATGAGCAGTTCTTC
.	TRBV19	TRBJ2-7	.	CASTNNYEQYF	TGTGCCAGTACAAACAATTACGAGCAGTACTTC
.	TRBV11-1	TRBJ1-2	TRBD1	CASSSRQGSINYGYTF	TGTGCCAGCAGCTCAAGACAGGGGAGCATTAACTATGGCTACACCTTC
.	TRBV29-1	TRBJ1-2	.	CSVDLGRQRNGYTF	TGCAGCGTTGACTTGGGTCGGCAGAGGAATGGCTACACCTTC
.	TRBV29-1	TRBJ2-7	TRBD1	CSAEDRIYEQYF	TGCAGCGCCGAGGACAGGATTTACGAGCAGTACTTC
.	TRBV29-1	TRBJ1-3	.	CSVGGVAGNTIYF	TGCAGCGTTGGGGGGGTTGCTGGAAACACCATATATTTT
few	TRBV3-1/TRBV3-2	TRBJ2-7	TRBD2	CASSRTSGADEQYF	TGTGCCAGCAGCCGGACTAGCGGGGCCGACGAGCAGTACTTC
.	TRBV18	TRBJ1-5	.	CASSPIDSQYQPQHF	TGTGCCAGCTCACCGATCGACAGCCAATATCAGCCCCAGCATTTT
.	TRBV3-1/TRBV3-2	TRBJ1-2	TRBD1	CASSLEDRAYGYTF	TGTGCCAGCAGCCTCGAGGACAGGGCATATGGCTACACCTTC
.	TRBV27	TRBJ2-5	.	CASSLRVNQETQYF	TGTGCCAGCAGTTTACGAGTTAACCAAGAGACCCAGTACTTC
.	TRBV27	TRBJ1-2	.	CASSSGGWNYGYTF	TGTGCCAGCAGTTCGGGAGGTTGGAACTATGGCTACACCTTC
.	TRBV6-5	TRBJ1-2	.	CASSTRRDGYTF	TGTGCCAGCAGCACCCGACGGGATGGCTACACCTTC
.	TRBV30	TRBJ1-5	TRBD1	CAWSALGQGAGQPQHF	TGTGCCTGGAGTGCCCTGGGACAGGGGGCTGGGCAGCCCCAGCATTTT
.	TRBV4-2	TRBJ2-6	.	CASSHPRASGANVLTF	TGTGCCAGCAGCCATCCCCGAGCCTCTGGGGCCAACGTCCTGACTTTC
.	TRBV6-5	TRBJ1-3	.	CASTPRGGSGNTIYF	TGTGCCAGCACTCCTAGGGGGGGTTCTGGAAACACCATATATTTT
.	TRBV6-5	TRBJ1-3	.	CASSPEGVAHTIYF	TGTGCCAGCAGTCCCGAGGGGGTAGCGCACACCATATATTTT
.	TRBV7-8	TRBJ1-5	TRBD1	CASSTDRSYQPQHF	TGTGCCAGCAGCACGGACAGGAGCTATCAGCCCCAGCATTTT
.	TRBV11-3	TRBJ2-2	TRBD1	CASSPNPGGTGELFF	TGTGCCAGCAGCCCCAACCCAGGGGGAACCGGGGAGCTGTTTTTT
.	TRBV27	TRBJ1-2	.	CASSFRGGYGYTF	TGTGCCAGCAGTTTTCGGGGTGGCTATGGCTACACCTTC
few	TRBV7-9	TRBJ1-2	TRBD1	CASSFAGQSYGYTF	TGTGCCAGCAGCTTCGCGGGACAGTCCTATGGCTACACCTTC
.	TRBV18	TRBJ2-5	TRBD1	CASSPLQGAVETQYF	TGTGCCAGCTCACCATTGCAGGGGGCGGTTGAGACCCAGTACTTC
.	TRBV9	TRBJ2-5	.	CASSLDRDNQHKTQYF	TGTGCCAGCAGCCTCGACCGGGACAACCAACACAAGACCCAGTACTTC
.	TRBV5-1	TRBJ1-1	TRBD1	CASTRTGGNTEAFF	TGCGCCAGCACCCGGACAGGGGGGAACACTGAAGCTTTCTTT
.	TRBV19	TRBJ2-1	.	CASSIQGRNEQFF	TGTGCCAGTAGTATACAGGGAAGGAATGAGCAGTTCTTC
.	TRBV13	TRBJ2-7	TRBD1	CASSGTGGAYEQYF	TGTGCCAGCAGCGGGACAGGGGGCGCCTACGAGCAGTACTTC
.	TRBV18	TRBJ1-4	.	CASSDSFNEKLFF	TGTGCCAGCTCTGACAGCTTTAATGAAAAACTGTTTTTT
many	TRBV6-6	TRBJ1-3	.	CASSYGHSGNTIYF	TGTGCCAGCAGTTACGGACACTCTGGAAACACCATATATTTT
.	TRBV19	TRBJ1-6	.	CASSTQVGSHNSPLHF	TGTGCCAGTAGTACCCAGGTTGGATCGCATAATTCACCCCTCCACTTT
once	TRBV10-1	TRBJ2-5	.	CASSPGLQETQYF	TGCGCCAGCAGCCCGGGACTCCAAGAGACCCAGTACTTC
.	TRBV2	TRBJ2-1	TRBD2	CASSRLAGGPYNEQFF	TGTGCCAGCAGTCGACTAGCGGGGGGGCCTTACAATGAGCAGTTCTTC
.	TRBV6-6	TRBJ1-6	.	CASSTGIKSPLHF	TGTGCCAGCAGTACAGGGATTAAATCACCCCTCCACTTT